This TCR beta chain came from a study of cytotoxic CD8 clonotypes in ibrutinib-treated CLL. Overall study context: The patients, under 13 relapsed/refractory and about 14 treatment-naive, included around 17 who were IGHV unmutated. Whole-study results and caveats: Clonotypes that were public were uncommon, and they contracted or stayed stable on treatment. Clonality showed a rise at ibrutinib response that reversed toward baseline at progression. Researchers report that baseline clonality outpaced age-matched healthy donors and tracked circulating CD8+ T-cell counts.

Details on this clone: Its target is not known.

Assay: immunoSEQ multiplex PCR; the TCRdb copy retains only in-frame clones and omits some. Of over 140,000 clones in the sample, about 84% are singletons; the top ten hold less than 9%. There are 12 residues in the CDR3. Per germline, CDR1 SGHRS and CDR2 YFSETQ. The ends were cut back, 4 bases at V and 4 bases at J, with 9 bases in the middle. The TCR originated in a human donor with chronic lymphocytic leukemia. Sequenced here: PBMCs, sampled after 36 months of ibrutinib treatment. The chain carries TRBV5-1 and TRBJ2-7; maybe TRBD1 (6 bases). The CDR3 loop reads CASSQDRYEQYF. The CDR3 DNA reads TGCGCCAGCAGCCAGGACAGATACGAGCAGTACTTC.